This TCR beta chain was sequenced during a study of follicular helper T cells after annual influenza vaccination. Study results and limitations: Just roughly 8.5-20% of cells analyzed had recovered productive TCRB sequences. Most later recoveries of Day 7 ICOS+CD38+ clones were ICOS-CD38- cTfh.

The V end was cut by 0 bases, the J end by 0 bases, with 4 bases between. This CDR3 is 14 amino acids long. Germline CDR1 reads SGHNT; CDR2 reads YENEEA. Sequencing of TCRB used Survey level resolution. Assay: immunoSEQ multiplex PCR; the TCRdb copy retains only in-frame clones and omits some. Of 2,000 to 2,500 clones listed, approximately 80% are singletons. As regards this clone: Its specificity is unknown.

Time point denoted: 2015-2016 season, pre-vaccination. The material was CXCR5+ CD38- circulating T follicular helper cells from blood, obtained on the day of influenza vaccination. Indicated subset: circulating Tfh, non-naive CD4+CXCR5+PD-1+ (ICOS+CD38+ or ICOS-CD38-). The chain recombines TRBV11-3 with TRBJ2-3; D remains unclear. This sequence was found in an adult who received the influenza vaccine. The chain's CDR3 is CASSLEASTDTQYF. CDR3 DNA: TGTGCCAGCAGCTTAGAAGCCAGCACAGATACGCAGTATTTT.